These 24 T cell receptor beta chains were sequenced from one sample in a study of tumor-infiltrating lymphocytes in localized non-small cell lung cancer. Using immunoSEQ multiplex PCR, the repertoire was profiled, and TCRdb retains in-frame clones only, with some absent. Here the sample spans about 7,100 clones, approximately 67% being singletons. Material for sequencing was uninvolved lung tissue not adjacent to the tumor. The receptors derive from a human donor with non-small cell lung cancer.

This rearrangement joins TRBV5-6 to TRBJ2-5, with a possible D match to TRBD2 (5 bases). This CDR3 spans 13 amino acids. The germline CDR1 and CDR2 sequences are SGHDT and YYEEEE. The V and J ends lost 1 base and 5 bases respectively, with 9 bases between them. The CDR3, as DNA: TGTGCCAGCAGCTTGACGGAGGCGGAGACCCAGTACTTC. Encoded protein: CASSLTEAETQYF.

This chain links TRBV7-9 with TRBJ1-5; 9 bases map to TRBD1. V lost 6 bases, J lost 0 bases, and 3 bases stayed unmatched. CDR3 length equals 15 residues. Germline assignment: CDR1 SEHNR and CDR2 FQNEAQ (reference sequence). The CDR3 region is CASRRTGDSNQPQHF. The CDR3 DNA reads TGTGCCAGCAGACGGACAGGGGATAGCAATCAGCCCCAGCATTTT.

The chain is built from TRBV5-6 and TRBJ1-2; 7 nucleotides align to TRBD1. Germline lookup yields CDR1 SGHDT and CDR2 YYEEEE. CDR3 length equals 16 residues. Losses at the gene ends were 4 bases for V and 11 bases for J; bases not matched to a gene: 20. CDR3 residues: CASSPYTGTANPLYTF. The CDR3, as DNA: TGTGCCAGCAGCCCTTACACCGGGACAGCCAATCCCTTGTACACCTTC.

V usage is TRBV19 and J usage is TRBJ2-4, with 11 nucleotides matching TRBD1. This CDR3 contains 14 residues. V lost 7 bases, J lost 7 bases, and 6 bases stayed unmatched. CDR1 LNHDA and CDR2 SQIVND come from the germline V gene (reference sequence). CDR3 residues: CASKGGTGGNIQYF. In nucleotides, the CDR3 is TGTGCCAGTAAAGGAGGGACAGGGGGTAACATTCAGTACTTC.

The genes are TRBV29-1 and TRBJ2-4; D is ambiguous. V gave up 2 bases and J gave up 0 bases, with 5 bases separating them. Germline V gives CDR1 SQVTM, CDR2 ANQGSEA. The CDR3 contains 13 residues. CDR3 coding DNA: TGCAGCGTTGAAAGCTTAGCCAAAAACATTCAGTACTTC. Its translation: CSVESLAKNIQYF.

This chain uses TRBV11-3 with TRBJ2-1; D ambiguous. Germline values: CDR1 SGHNT, CDR2 YENEEA. The CDR3 spans 15 residues. Deletions cut 4 bases from V and 4 bases from J, with 14 bases between. CDR3 protein: CASSSTPSVYNEQFF. The CDR3 DNA follows: TGTGCCAGCAGCTCGACCCCTTCGGTATACAATGAGCAGTTCTTC.

The V gene is TRBV4-1, the J gene TRBJ2-7; 9 bases line up with TRBD2. In germline, CDR1 is MGHRA, CDR2 YSYEKL. The CDR3 has 18 amino acids. The V segment lost 4 bases and the J segment 2 bases; nucleotides outside the gene matches: 15. The CDR3 sequence is CASSLLVPTSGLTYEQYF. The CDR3, as DNA: TGCGCCAGCAGCCTATTAGTCCCAACTAGCGGGTTAACCTACGAGCAGTACTTC.

This clone has only one observation. The rearrangement links TRBV7-7 to TRBJ2-1; TRBD1 matches at 10 bases. Germline V lookup: CDR1 SSHAT, CDR2 FNYEAQ (reference sequence). The V segment lost 5 bases and the J segment 7 bases; nucleotides outside the gene matches: 5. The length of the CDR3 is 14 residues. The CDR3 region is CASSRDRGGNEQFF. The CDR3 DNA reads TGTGCCAGCAGCCGGGACAGGGGAGGGAATGAGCAGTTCTTC.

This clone has only a few counts. The CDR3 loop reads CASSSGGTGAPANYGYTF. CDR3 bases: TGTGCCAGCAGCTCCGGGGGGACAGGGGCGCCCGCTAACTATGGCTACACCTTC. The chain employs TRBV7-9 and TRBJ1-2; 10 bases agree with TRBD1. V shed 4 bases, J shed 0 bases, and the junction held 11 bases outside the gene matches. The CDR3 contains 18 residues. CDR1 SEHNR and CDR2 FQNEAQ come from the germline V gene (reference sequence). The entire variable domain, with the rest obtained from reference TRBV7-9 and TRBJ1-2, is as follows: DTGVSQNPRHKITKRGQNVTFRCDPISEHNRLYWYRQTLGQGPEFLTYFQNEAQLEKSRLLSDRFSAERPKGSFSTLEIQRTEQGDSAMYLCASSSGGTGAPANYGYTFGSGTRLTVV.

The V gene is TRBV9, the J gene TRBJ1-2; D possibly corresponds to TRBD1 (5 bases). Looked up from germline, CDR1 is SGDLS and CDR2 is YYNGEE. This CDR3 region has 13 residues. Trimming took 5 bases from V and 3 from J, leaving 11 bases between them. The DNA for the CDR3 is TGTGCCAGCAGTGGGACGGATTACTATGGCTACACCTTC. It specifies CASSGTDYYGYTF.

The rearrangement joins TRBV5-1 to TRBJ2-7; 7 positions match TRBD1. Trimming at V came to 1 base and at J to 3 bases, leaving 1 base not matched to a gene. CDR3 length equals 13 residues. In germline, CDR1 is SGHRS, CDR2 YFSETQ. The CDR3 nucleotides are TGCGCCAGCAGCTTGCAGGGGGACTACGAGCAGTACTTC. Protein sequence: CASSLQGDYEQYF.

The chain couples TRBV29-1 to TRBJ1-2; 8 nucleotides align to TRBD1. The CDR3 runs to 13 residues. CDR1 and CDR2 from the germline V gene are SQVTM and ANQGSEA. V lost 6 bases and J lost 4; bases outside the gene matches: 7. CDR3 nucleotides: TGCAGCGTAGGACAGGGCGCAGGCTATGGCTACACCTTC. It specifies CSVGQGAGYGYTF.

This chain joins TRBV5-1 and TRBJ1-5, with D tentatively TRBD1 (5 bases). The CDR3 spans 13 residues. Trimming removed 4 bases from V and 5 bases from J, with 10 bases in between. Per germline, CDR1 SGHRS and CDR2 YFSETQ. The CDR3 DNA reads TGCGCCAGCAGCCCGACAGCCGATCAGCCCCAGCATTTT. Its protein is CASSPTADQPQHF.

The genes are TRBV30 and TRBJ2-2; D is uncertain. The germline V gene has CDR1 GTSNPN and CDR2 SVGIG (reference sequence). Trimming stripped 4 bases from V and 4 bases from J, with 13 bases between. There are 14 residues in the CDR3. The CDR3 sequence is CAWTRLGLTGELFF. CDR3 nucleotides: TGTGCCTGGACCAGGTTAGGCCTCACCGGGGAGCTGTTTTTT.

This chain connects TRBV9 to TRBJ1-2; D possibly corresponds to TRBD1 (5 bases). CDR1 and CDR2 from the germline V gene are SGDLS and YYNGEE. The length of the CDR3 is 16 residues. Trimming removed 0 bases from V and 5 bases from J, with 17 bases in between. The CDR3 DNA reads TGTGCCAGCAGCGTAGAGGGGAGGGCCGCTCGGTATGGCTACACCTTC. Translating gives CASSVEGRAARYGYTF.

In this sample, this clone turned up a few times. The rearrangement links TRBV7-9 to TRBJ1-2, with unresolved D. This CDR3 has 14 amino acids. Germline CDR1 reads SEHNR; CDR2 reads FQNEAQ (reference sequence). Trimming removed 4 bases from V and 0 bases from J, with 9 bases in between. In DNA form, the CDR3 reads TGTGCCAGCAGCTATTCCGCAGCTAACTATGGCTACACCTTC. It specifies CASSYSAANYGYTF. Together with reference TRBV7-9 and TRBJ1-2, the CDR3 gives the full variable domain: DTGVSQNPRHKITKRGQNVTFRCDPISEHNRLYWYRQTLGQGPEFLTYFQNEAQLEKSRLLSDRFSAERPKGSFSTLEIQRTEQGDSAMYLCASSYSAANYGYTFGSGTRLTVV.

This sequence joins TRBV5-1 and TRBJ2-7, with D hard to call. CDR3 size: 13 residues. From germline, CDR1 is SGHRS and CDR2 YFSETQ. Trimming removed 2 bases at V and 5 bases at J, with 11 bases between. The DNA of the CDR3 is TGCGCCAGCAGCTTATCCGGGTCCCACGAGCAGTACTTC. Translated, it gives CASSLSGSHEQYF.

The chain recombines TRBV6-6 with TRBJ2-5, with D perhaps given as TRBD1 or TRBD2 (5 bases each). Trimming pared 8 bases from V and 1 base from J, leaving 11 bases between. Germline loops: CDR1 MNHNY, CDR2 SVGAGI (reference sequence). The CDR3 totals 13 residues. CDR3 sequence reads: CASREGSQETQYF. The CDR3, as DNA: TGTGCCAGCCGCGAGGGGTCCCAAGAGACCCAGTACTTC.

The chain combines TRBV6-5 with TRBJ1-6, with TRBD1 matching over 7 bases. Germline loops: CDR1 MNHEY, CDR2 SVGAGI. V shed 3 bases, J shed 7 bases, and the junction held 6 bases outside the gene matches. This CDR3 contains 15 residues. CDR3 sequence: CASSYLTGSNSPLHF. The DNA of the CDR3 is TGTGCCAGCAGTTATTTGACAGGGTCGAATTCACCCCTCCACTTT.

The chain links TRBV5-6 to TRBJ1-1, with 10 bases matching TRBD1. CDR3 length: 16 amino acids. Germline CDR1 SGHDT, CDR2 YYEEEE. V lost 4 bases to trimming and J lost 1 base; unmatched junction nucleotides: 7. In DNA form, the CDR3 reads TGTGCCAGCAGCCCCGGGACAGGGGACTCGAACACTGAAGCTTTCTTT. Protein sequence: CASSPGTGDSNTEAFF.

The chain carries TRBV30 and TRBJ1-5; TRBD1 aligns across 8 bases. The V gene's germline CDR1 is GTSNPN and CDR2 SVGIG (reference sequence). This CDR3 is 13 amino acids long. The V and J ends lost 1 base and 9 bases, in that order; junction bases with no gene match: 5. The chain's CDR3 is CAWSEQGVGPQHF. The CDR3, as DNA: TGTGCCTGGAGTGAACAGGGGGTAGGGCCCCAGCATTTT.

The chain employs TRBV30 and TRBJ1-6; D call uncertain. V shed 3 bases and J shed 7 bases, with 10 bases lying between them. This CDR3 contains 13 residues. Germline values: CDR1 GTSNPN, CDR2 SVGIG (reference sequence). This CDR3 is CAWRWEENSPLHF. The CDR3, as DNA: TGTGCCTGGAGATGGGAGGAAAATTCACCCCTCCACTTT.

This clone was observed a handful of times. The same CDR3 is also encoded by other DNA sequences in this sample. The J gene is TRBJ2-6, the V gene TRBV14; no reliable D call. The CDR3 is made up of 16 amino acids. V was pared by 1 base and J by 0 bases, with 7 bases between. Germline CDR1 reads SGHDN; CDR2 reads FVKESK. The CDR3 spells CASSQGRLSGANVLTF. Written as DNA, the CDR3 is TGTGCCAGCAGCCAAGGACGGCTCTCTGGGGCCAACGTCCTGACTTTC.

V is TRBV4-2 and J is TRBJ1-3, with TRBD1 identical over 9 bases. J was trimmed by 2 bases and V by 2 bases; bases with no gene match: 4. In germline, CDR1 is LGHNA, CDR2 YNFKEQ. The CDR3 length is 16 residues. CDR3 protein: CASSQNTGGAGNTIYF. The CDR3, as DNA: TGTGCCAGCAGCCAAAATACAGGGGGCGCTGGAAACACCATATATTTT.